This TCR beta chain was found in a study of CD8 T cells in Susac syndrome. With random hexamers, roughly 0.45 to 1 ug RNA was reverse transcribed. MiXCR, applied by TCRdb to the immunoSEQ multiplex PCR reads, yields one record per CDR3 protein. The data hold a few hundred thousand distinct CDR3 sequences, with roughly 93% observed a single time. The sequence derives from a human donor with Susac syndrome. Sequencing was done on a sample of CD4+ T cells from PBMCs.

In DNA, the CDR3 is TGTGCCAGCAGCCAACCCGAGGGCGAAGCTTTCTTT. Its protein product is CASSQPEGEAFF. The chain recombines TRBV3-1 with TRBJ1-1; D gene ambiguous. V was clipped by 2 bases and J by 8 bases, with 9 bases between them. This CDR3 is 12 amino acids long. Germline CDR1 reads LGHDT; CDR2 reads YNNKEL (reference sequence).